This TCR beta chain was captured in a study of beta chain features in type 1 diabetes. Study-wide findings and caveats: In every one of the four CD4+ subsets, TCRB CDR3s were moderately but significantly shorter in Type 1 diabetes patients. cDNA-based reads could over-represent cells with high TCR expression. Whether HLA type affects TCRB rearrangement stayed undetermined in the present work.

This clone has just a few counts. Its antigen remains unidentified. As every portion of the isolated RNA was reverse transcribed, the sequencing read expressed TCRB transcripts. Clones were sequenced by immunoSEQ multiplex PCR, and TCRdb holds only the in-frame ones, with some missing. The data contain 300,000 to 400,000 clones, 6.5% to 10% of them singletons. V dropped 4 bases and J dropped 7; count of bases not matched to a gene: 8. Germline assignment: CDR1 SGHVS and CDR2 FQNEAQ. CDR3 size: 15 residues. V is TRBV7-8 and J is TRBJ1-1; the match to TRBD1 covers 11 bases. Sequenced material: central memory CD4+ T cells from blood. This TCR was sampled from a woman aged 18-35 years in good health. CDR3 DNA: TGTGCCAGCAGCTCCGGGGACAGGGGGAAGGGTGAAGCTTTCTTT. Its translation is CASSSGDRGKGEAFF.